This T cell receptor (beta chain) was found in a study of identical twins. TCRdb re-called the 5' RACE reads through MiXCR, storing one row per CDR3 protein. This table has about 240,000 distinct CDR3 sequences, approximately 7.3% appearing once. Findings of the study overall: Potential partial confounding of zero-insertion analyses by invariant MAIT and iNKT cells was noted.

This clonotype was observed at least ten times. The antigen is undetermined. Germline values: CDR1 SGDLS, CDR2 YYNGEE. CDR3 length: 15 residues. V dropped 0 bases and J dropped 2 bases, with 11 bases sitting between them. The data were also submitted as part of a second study, on yellow fever vaccine responses in identical twins.

Sequencing was performed on CD8+ T cells sorted from blood. The rearrangement uses TRBV9 and TRBJ2-5; D gene unclear. This TCR derives from a woman under 30 in good health. This CDR3 reads CASSVVPSGQETQYF. CDR3 nucleotides: TGTGCCAGCAGCGTAGTCCCGTCCGGACAAGAGACCCAGTACTTC.